A selection of T cell receptor beta chains follows, all from one sample in a study of vaccination effects on CD4 cells after COVID-19. The repertoire was sequenced with immunoSEQ multiplex PCR; TCRdb's copy has only in-frame clones and lacks some. The sample includes about 81,000 clones, under 80% seen only once; the top ten take around 1%. Their antigen targets remain unknown. This specimen consisted of CD4+ T cells from PBMCs cultured with HCoV-OC43 spike peptides, obtained after COVID-19 vaccination. The source of these receptors is a human donor who received a COVID-19 vaccine. The CDR3 runs from the conserved cysteine through the conserved F or W.

v_gene	CDR3aa
TRBV4-3	CASSQGPGLAVTDTQYF
TRBV27	CASSLRDRGTPHEQFF
TRBV19	CASSIATGLGNQPQHF
TRBV24-1	CATSDLQRDRKTDTQYF
TRBV28	CASSSDLVEEKLFF
TRBV7-9	CASSLAGVEASPLHF
TRBV12-3/TRBV12-4	CASSFGEKLFF
TRBV10-1	CASSTGSPEAFF
TRBV7-9	CASSFPTSSSSYNEQFF
TRBV15	CATSRFGSGNTIYF
TRBV7-8	CASSLGLKNTEAFF
TRBV28	CASSPAGTAYNEQFF
TRBV12-5	CASGDRGGAAGNTIYF
TRBV25-1	CASSEYREDETQYF
TRBV19	CASKRGPYTDTQYF
TRBV2	CASNTGASDPQHF
TRBV11-2	CASSPRSNQPQHF
TRBV24-1	CATSDPLGTAETQYF
TRBV12-5	CASGNGQGAGETQYF
TRBV19	CASSPLSANYGYTF
TRBV6-1	CASSEILAGALEQFF
TRBV6-5	CASSSAGTSSPLHF
TRBV2	CASSGTQSGYTF
TRBV29-1	CSVEEGGRNTEAFF
TRBV6-1	CASSEGVGNQPQHF
TRBV15	CATSSPIGNTIYF
TRBV11-2	CASSLMRNTEAFF
TRBV4-1	CASSPRGQAYNEKLFF
TRBV11-3	CASSRTGNTEAFF
TRBV3-1/TRBV3-2	CASSQQPVSTEAFF
TRBV15	CATSSTGSLGTEAFF
TRBV19	CASRRVNSPLHF
TRBV7-9	CASSLTGGTQETQYF
TRBV30	CAWSVLNQETQYF
TRBV7-6	CASSTGTVNTEAFF
TRBV6-5	CASSTGSFGQPQHF
TRBV19	CATSMGAGGADGYTF
TRBV5-1	CASSAGQETQYF
TRBV5-6	CASSLASARGQETQYF
TRBV5-1	CASSLAFQETQYF
TRBV24-1	CATSDSTLAASYNEQFF
TRBV5-4	CASSLDRYAAKNIQYF
TRBV6-6	CASSYSSGGNNQPQHF
TRBV7-8	CASSRDRGPTDTQYF
TRBV7-3	CASSPQGGSGYTF
TRBV27	CASSLSYPGRSQETQYF
TRBV19	CASSTYSPGANVLTF
TRBV5-4	CASSPPPGSNTGELFF
TRBV5-5	CASSQGPLGEKLFF
TRBV5-1	CASSGGLAGDLRNEQFF
TRBV6-6	CASSYYAGQGAPEAFF
TRBV4-1	CASSQDPGESWELFF
TRBV6-1	CASSEDRGAVNNEQFF
TRBV6-6	CASTKDFSGTQYF
TRBV3-1/TRBV3-2	CASTTLWGGTGANVLTF
TRBV19	CASSTRTAEDYGYTF
TRBV6-5	CASRDRLKLTEAFF
TRBV18	CASSRSRDYGYTF
TRBV7-3	CASSRHSGGLGADTQYF